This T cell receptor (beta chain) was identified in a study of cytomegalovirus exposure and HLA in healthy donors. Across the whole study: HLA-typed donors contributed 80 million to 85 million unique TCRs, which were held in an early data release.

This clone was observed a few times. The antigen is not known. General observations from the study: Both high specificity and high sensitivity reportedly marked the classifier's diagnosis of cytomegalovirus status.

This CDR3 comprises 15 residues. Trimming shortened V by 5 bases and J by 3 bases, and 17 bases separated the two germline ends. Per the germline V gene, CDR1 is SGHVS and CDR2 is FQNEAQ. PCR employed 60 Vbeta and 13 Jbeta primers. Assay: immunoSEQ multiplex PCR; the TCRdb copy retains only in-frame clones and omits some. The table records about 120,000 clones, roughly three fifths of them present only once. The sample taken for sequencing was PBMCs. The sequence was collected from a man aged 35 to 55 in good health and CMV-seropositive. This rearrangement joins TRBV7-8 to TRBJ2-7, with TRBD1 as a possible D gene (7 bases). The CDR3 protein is CASSTRQGLGYEQYF. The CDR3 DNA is TGTGCCAGCAGCACGAGACAGGGACTCGGCTACGAGCAGTACTTC.